These T cell receptor beta chains were read from a single sample in a study of blood T cells in healthy people across ages. TCRdb recomputed calls from the 5' RACE reads with MiXCR, one row per CDR3 protein. The data show over 950,000 distinct CDR3 sequences, with roughly 51% seen just once and around a fifth held by the top ten. The sample comprised blood. The receptors stem from a woman aged 55-70 years in good health. CDR3s include the opening cysteine and the closing phenylalanine or tryptophan. A D gene is named only where the DNA matches it firmly. Rows give clone size only sometimes, using once, few, many, or a class for an expanded clone.

cdr3_length,j_call,clone_size,v_call,d_call,cdr3_aa,cdr3_nt
15,TRBJ2-7,few,TRBV20-1,TRBD2,CSARGLAGGFAEQYF,TGCAGTGCTAGAGGACTAGCGGGAGGGTTCGCCGAGCAGTACTTC
14,TRBJ2-5,few,TRBV20-1,.,CSARKTGLQETQYF,TGCAGTGCTAGAAAGACGGGACTCCAAGAGACCCAGTACTTC
13,TRBJ2-7,.,TRBV20-1,TRBD1,CSAGRGPSYEQYF,TGCAGTGCCGGTAGGGGGCCATCCTACGAGCAGTACTTC
15,TRBJ2-3,few,TRBV4-1,.,CASSQDFAATDTQYF,TGCGCCAGCAGCCAAGATTTCGCTGCTACAGATACGCAGTATTTT
13,TRBJ2-7,few,TRBV28,.,CASAGGAAYEQYF,TGTGCCAGCGCCGGGGGAGCGGCCTACGAGCAGTACTTC
10,TRBJ1-5,.,TRBV20-1,.,CSAGIQPQHF,TGCAGTGCGGGAATTCAGCCCCAGCATTTT
13,TRBJ2-3,.,TRBV29-1,.,CSVEMPGVDMQYF,TGCAGCGTTGAAATGCCGGGAGTAGATATGCAGTATTTT
14,TRBJ2-6,.,TRBV2,.,CASSEGIWANVLTF,TGTGCCAGCAGTGAGGGGATCTGGGCCAACGTCCTGACTTTC
15,TRBJ1-1,.,TRBV11-2,.,CASSPQGLKSTEAFF,TGTGCCAGCAGCCCACAGGGACTTAAAAGTACTGAAGCTTTCTTT
14,TRBJ1-6,.,TRBV20-1,.,CSADPGGGNSPLHF,TGCAGTGCCGACCCCGGGGGAGGTAATTCACCCCTCCACTTT
15,TRBJ2-3,.,TRBV7-3,.,CASSLVGRGADTQYF,TGTGCCAGCAGCTTAGTGGGCAGGGGAGCAGATACGCAGTATTTT
15,TRBJ1-4,once,TRBV28,TRBD1,CASSSSGTGREKLFF,TGTGCCAGCAGTTCCTCCGGGACAGGGAGAGAAAAACTGTTTTTT
15,TRBJ2-6,few,TRBV20-1,.,CSAPPPGVWANVLTF,TGCAGTGCCCCGCCCCCAGGTGTATGGGCCAACGTCCTGACTTTC
15,TRBJ1-2,.,TRBV6-1,.,CASSEEAGSNYGYTF,TGTGCCAGCAGTGAAGAAGCCGGTTCTAACTATGGCTACACCTTC
15,TRBJ2-7,.,TRBV7-2,TRBD2,CASSAPRTRPYEQYF,TGTGCCAGCAGCGCCCCCCGGACTAGACCCTACGAGCAGTACTTC
15,TRBJ2-1,.,TRBV20-1,TRBD1,CSARVGTGQYNEQFF,TGCAGTGCTAGAGTAGGGACAGGGCAATACAATGAGCAGTTCTTC
13,TRBJ2-1,.,TRBV7-9,.,CASSPREANEQFF,TGTGCCAGCAGCCCTCGTGAAGCAAATGAGCAGTTCTTC
13,TRBJ2-3,few,TRBV11-2,.,CASSSGHTDTQYF,TGTGCCAGCAGCTCCGGCCACACAGATACGCAGTATTTT
12,TRBJ2-5,few,TRBV29-1,.,CSVEENSETQYF,TGCAGCGTTGAAGAGAATTCAGAGACCCAGTACTTC
14,TRBJ2-7,.,TRBV7-9,.,CASSLIGKTYEQYF,TGCGCCAGCAGCCTTATCGGGAAGACCTACGAGCAGTACTTC
13,TRBJ1-4,.,TRBV7-2,.,CASSPPPDEKLFF,TGTGCCAGCAGCCCGCCACCCGATGAAAAACTGTTTTTT
13,TRBJ2-7,few,TRBV7-9,.,CASSPRERDEQYF,TGTGCCAGCAGCCCTCGGGAGAGGGATGAGCAGTACTTC
15,TRBJ2-5,many,TRBV28,TRBD2,CASSPSLAGQETQYF,TGTGCCAGCAGTCCCTCACTAGCGGGGCAAGAGACCCAGTACTTC
13,TRBJ2-7,.,TRBV6-5,.,CASSSFSSYEQYF,TGTGCCAGCAGTTCGTTCTCTTCCTACGAGCAGTACTTC
14,TRBJ2-3,.,TRBV2,.,CASSAWYPRDTQYF,TGTGCCAGCAGTGCCTGGTACCCTCGCGATACGCAGTATTTT
14,TRBJ2-3,.,TRBV7-8,.,CASSPGPAGDTQYF,TGTGCCAGCAGCCCCGGACCGGCTGGGGATACGCAGTATTTT
13,TRBJ1-2,few,TRBV2,.,CASEEDTLYGYTF,TGTGCCAGCGAAGAAGACACCCTCTATGGCTACACCTTC
14,TRBJ2-1,.,TRBV7-9,TRBD1,CASSLGGTVHEQFF,TGTGCCAGCAGCTTAGGAGGGACAGTACACGAGCAGTTCTTC
15,TRBJ2-1,.,TRBV20-1,TRBD2,CSARDRASGYNEQFF,TGCAGTGCTAGAGATCGGGCTAGCGGCTACAATGAGCAGTTCTTC
15,TRBJ1-5,.,TRBV7-2,TRBD1,CASRSGTGAGQPQHF,TGTGCCAGCAGATCCGGGACAGGGGCTGGGCAGCCCCAGCATTTT
14,TRBJ1-5,once,TRBV7-9,TRBD1,CASSSTGDNQPQHF,TGTGCCAGCAGCTCCACAGGGGATAATCAGCCCCAGCATTTT
17,TRBJ2-3,few,TRBV7-6,TRBD2,CASRPRIAGGPTDTQYF,TGTGCCAGCCGCCCTCGAATAGCGGGAGGACCCACAGATACGCAGTATTTT
12,TRBJ1-2,.,TRBV7-9,.,CTSSLDGFGYTF,TGTACCAGCAGCTTAGACGGGTTTGGCTACACCTTC
17,TRBJ2-1,.,TRBV7-9,TRBD2,CASSLDRTSGGYNEQFF,TGTGCCAGCAGCTTAGACCGGACTAGCGGGGGTTACAATGAGCAGTTCTTC
15,TRBJ2-1,few,TRBV12-3/TRBV12-4,.,CASSLSGGRYNEQFF,TGTGCCAGCAGTTTATCTGGGGGCCGGTACAATGAGCAGTTCTTC
13,TRBJ2-7,.,TRBV20-1,.,CSAPGIGPYEQYF,TGCAGTGCCCCGGGTATAGGTCCCTACGAGCAGTACTTC
16,TRBJ2-1,few,TRBV7-9,TRBD2,CASSLVLAGNTMRQFF,TGTGCCAGCAGCTTAGTACTAGCGGGGAATACAATGAGGCAGTTCTTC
14,TRBJ2-1,.,TRBV4-3,TRBD1,CASKIDRGYNEQFF,TGCGCCAGTAAGATCGACAGGGGGTACAATGAGCAGTTCTTC
16,TRBJ2-7,.,TRBV15,.,CATSKSSGRDGYEQYF,TGTGCCACCAGCAAGAGTTCCGGACGAGACGGATACGAGCAGTACTTC
15,TRBJ2-1,.,TRBV6-2/TRBV6-3,TRBD2,CASSLAGDLYNEQFF,TGTGCCAGCAGTTTGGCGGGGGACCTCTACAATGAGCAGTTCTTC
14,TRBJ1-1,.,TRBV29-1,TRBD1,CSVDQGGRGGEAFF,TGCAGCGTTGATCAGGGGGGTCGGGGCGGGGAAGCTTTCTTT
13,TRBJ2-7,few,TRBV29-1,TRBD1,CSVWDRGSDEQYF,TGCAGCGTGTGGGACAGGGGGTCTGATGAGCAGTACTTC
13,TRBJ2-1,.,TRBV2,.,CASSPETYNEQFF,TGTGCCAGCAGTCCGGAAACCTACAATGAGCAGTTCTTC
14,TRBJ2-5,.,TRBV28,.,CASSPPVMLETQYF,TGTGCCAGCAGTCCCCCGGTCATGTTGGAGACCCAGTACTTC
14,TRBJ2-5,few,TRBV27,.,CATRFSGGKETQYF,TGTGCCACCAGGTTCAGCGGAGGCAAAGAGACCCAGTACTTC
14,TRBJ2-5,.,TRBV5-1,.,CASSLAYHQETQYF,TGCGCCAGCAGCTTGGCGTATCACCAAGAGACCCAGTACTTC
15,TRBJ2-5,.,TRBV12-3/TRBV12-4,.,CASSATLPPNGEQYF,TGTGCCAGCAGCGCTACTCTCCCGCCTAATGGTGAGCAGTACTTC